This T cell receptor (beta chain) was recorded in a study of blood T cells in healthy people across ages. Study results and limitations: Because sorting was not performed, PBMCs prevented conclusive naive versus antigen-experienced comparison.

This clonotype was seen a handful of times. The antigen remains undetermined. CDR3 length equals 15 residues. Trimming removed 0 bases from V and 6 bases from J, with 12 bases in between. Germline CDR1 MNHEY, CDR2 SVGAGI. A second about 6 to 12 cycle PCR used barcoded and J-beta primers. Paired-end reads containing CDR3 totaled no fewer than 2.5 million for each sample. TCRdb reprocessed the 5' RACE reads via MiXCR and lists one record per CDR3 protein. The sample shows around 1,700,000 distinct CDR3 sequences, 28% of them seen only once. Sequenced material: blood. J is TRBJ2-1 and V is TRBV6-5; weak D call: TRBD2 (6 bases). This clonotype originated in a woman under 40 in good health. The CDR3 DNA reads TGTGCCAGCAGTTACTCGGGGGGAGTGATCAATGAGCAGTTCTTC. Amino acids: CASSYSGGVINEQFF.